This TCR beta chain comes out of a study of T cells expressing NK-cell markers. In the study overall: Underlying the TCR beta repertoires were sorted CD3+CD56+NKG2C+, CD3+CD56+NKG2C- and CD3+CD56-NKG2C+ T cells.

UMIs accompanied the 5'RACE template switching by which TCR beta cDNA was made. TCRdb reprocessed the 5' RACE reads; each CDR3 protein has one entry and no DNA is given. The sample has under 500,000 distinct CDR3 sequences. Germline CDR1 and CDR2: DFQATT and SNEGSKA (reference sequence). This CDR3 region has 14 residues. The origin of this receptor is a woman aged 18 to 75 in good health. What was sequenced was blood T cells: a sorted CD56 or NKG2C T cell subset, CD4+ or CD8+ T cells, or bulk PBMC T cells (not recorded which). This rearrangement joins TRBV20-1 to TRBJ2-3; with no DNA, the TCRdb D assignment of TRBD2 cannot be verified. CDR3 loop: CSASRLARTDTQYF.